This T cell receptor (beta chain) was identified during a study of T cells in Graves' hyperthyroidism and ophthalmopathy. Study results and limitations: Blood held most thyroid clonotypes expanded above 0.001 frequency.

Amplification of TCR beta CDR3 regions used RNA as the template. TCR CDR3 regions were first amplified by RT-PCR with HTBI primers. From the multiplex PCR reads, TCRdb called clonotypes with MiXCR, one entry per CDR3 protein. The sample shows around 600,000 distinct CDR3 sequences, 40% to 55% of them seen only once. Uncontrolled infection, other autoimmune disease, pregnancy or lactation led to exclusion. This clonotype was seen a handful of times. What it recognizes is unknown. The CDR3 contains 14 residues. Germline V gene data show CDR1 as SGHTA and CDR2 as FQGNSA. V was clipped by 2 bases and J by 6 bases, with 10 bases between them.

The source material was peripheral blood or thyroid tissue (not recorded which). The chain employs TRBV7-2 and TRBJ1-4; D call uncertain. This clonotype was sampled from an adult man with Graves' disease, either hyperthyroidism or ophthalmopathy (not recorded which). CDR3 DNA sequence: TGTGCCAGCAGCTTAAGGCGAAGAGATGAAAAACTGTTTTTT. It translates to CASSLRRRDEKLFF.